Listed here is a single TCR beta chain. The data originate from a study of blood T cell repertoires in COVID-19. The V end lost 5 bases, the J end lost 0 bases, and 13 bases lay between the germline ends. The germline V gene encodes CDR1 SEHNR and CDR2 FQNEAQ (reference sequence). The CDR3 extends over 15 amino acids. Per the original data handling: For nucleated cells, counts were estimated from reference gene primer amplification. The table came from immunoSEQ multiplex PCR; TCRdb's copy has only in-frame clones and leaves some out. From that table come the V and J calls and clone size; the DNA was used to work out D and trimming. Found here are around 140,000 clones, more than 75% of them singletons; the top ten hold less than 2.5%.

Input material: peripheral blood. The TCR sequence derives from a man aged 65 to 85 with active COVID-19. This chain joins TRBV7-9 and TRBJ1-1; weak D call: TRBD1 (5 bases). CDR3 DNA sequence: TGTGCCAGCAGCCAACCGACAGTTATGAACACTGAAGCTTTCTTT. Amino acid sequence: CASSQPTVMNTEAFF. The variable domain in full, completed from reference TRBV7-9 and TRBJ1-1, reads DTGVSQNPRHKITKRGQNVTFRCDPISEHNRLYWYRQTLGQGPEFLTYFQNEAQLEKSRLLSDRFSAERPKGSFSTLEIQRTEQGDSAMYLCASSQPTVMNTEAFFGQGTRLTVV.